A single sample is the source of the 25 T cell receptor beta chains below, sequenced in a study of blood T cells in healthy people across ages. Primers used in a second PCR of about 6 to 11 cycles were a sample-barcoded 5' primer and a J-beta primer mix. TCRdb reprocessed the 5' RACE reads via MiXCR and lists one record per CDR3 protein. Here the sample spans about 800,000 distinct CDR3 sequences, more than 35% being singletons. Sequencing input: blood. These receptors originate from an elderly man in good health.

The rearrangement links TRBV20-1 to TRBJ2-1, with TRBD2 identical over 10 bases. The junction had 9 bases not matched to a gene; V was cut back by 3 bases and J by 7 bases. The CDR3 has 15 amino acids. Germline-derived CDR1 and CDR2 are DFQATT and SNEGSKA (reference sequence). The CDR3 region has the DNA TGCAGTGCTAGGGTGGCTAGCGGGAGTAGGAATGAGCAGTTCTTC. Its translation: CSARVASGSRNEQFF.

The chain joins TRBV9 to TRBJ2-5, with D possibly matching TRBD1 (6 bases). Germline loops: CDR1 SGDLS, CDR2 YYNGEE. This CDR3 contains 16 residues. Trimming pared 0 bases from V and 1 base from J, leaving 13 bases between. The CDR3 sequence is CASSVGGLSSQETQYF. The CDR3 DNA reads as TGTGCCAGCAGCGTAGGGGGGCTCTCTAGCCAAGAGACCCAGTACTTC.

The table lists this clonotype with a few counts. A much larger clone sits a single nucleotide away, making a read error possible. This sequence joins TRBV20-1 and TRBJ2-3, with D unclear. V was trimmed by 2 bases and J by 4 bases, leaving 4 bases between them. Germline lookup yields CDR1 DFQATT and CDR2 SNEGSKA (reference sequence). This CDR3 region has 11 residues. In nucleotides, the CDR3 is TGCAGTGCTAGAATGGCAGATACGCAGTATTTT. It yields the protein CSARMADTQYF.

This clonotype was recorded at least ten times. The gene calls are TRBV29-1 and TRBJ2-1, with TRBD1 matching over 11 bases. CDR3 length: 15 amino acids. Looked up from germline, CDR1 is SQVTM and CDR2 is ANQGSEA. Trimming at V came to 6 bases and at J to 7 bases, leaving 11 bases not matched to a gene. Written as DNA, the CDR3 is TGCAGCGTACCTTGGACAGGGGGCAGTTGGAATGAGCAGTTCTTC. Encoded protein: CSVPWTGGSWNEQFF.

Comments on this clonotype: The junction departs from germline at one end; a sequencing error may be responsible. The CDR3 nucleotides read TGCAGTGCCAAACTAGCGAGCTCCTACAATGAGCGGTTCTTC. It encodes CSAKLASSYNERFF. V is TRBV20-1 and J is TRBJ2-1; TRBD2 aligns across 7 bases. The CDR3 is 14 residues long. CDR1 and CDR2 from the germline V gene are DFQATT and SNEGSKA (reference sequence).

The chain couples TRBV25-1 to TRBJ2-5; 9 positions match TRBD2. Germline-derived CDR1 and CDR2 are MGHDK and SYGVNS. V shed 3 bases and J 5 bases; nucleotides not matched to a gene: 10. This CDR3 region has 16 residues. The CDR3 sequence: CASSEGRSGRLETQYF. The CDR3, as DNA: TGTGCCAGCAGTGAGGGGAGGAGCGGGAGGTTGGAGACCCAGTACTTC.

Details on this clonotype: This may be a read error: a much more frequent sequence differs by one nucleotide. V gene TRBV10-3 combines with J gene TRBJ2-7; 8 nucleotides match TRBD1. The CDR3 spans 12 residues. In germline, CDR1 is ENHRY, CDR2 SYGVKD. After removal of 10 bases from V and 2 bases from J, the junction contained 4 bases not matched to a gene. The CDR3 coding sequence is TGTGCCACCGAACAGGGGGCCTACGAGCAGTACTTC. This codes for CATEQGAYEQYF.

This chain uses TRBV5-1 with TRBJ2-7, with D unresolved. The CDR3 spans 15 residues. Trimming left V 0 bases short and J 2 bases short, with 12 bases between. Looked up from germline, CDR1 is SGHRS and CDR2 is YFSETQ. CDR3 bases: TGCGCCAGCAGCTTGGAGGGCCCGGTCACCTACGAGCAGTACTTC. Translating gives CASSLEGPVTYEQYF.

The CDR3 region has the DNA TGTGCCAGCAGACTAGCGATCGGAACAGATACGCAGTATTTT. Translated: CASRLAIGTDTQYF. The V and J genes are TRBV12-3 or TRBV12-4 and TRBJ2-3; 7 bases are a match to TRBD2. This CDR3 is 14 amino acids long. The V segment lost 6 bases and the J segment 3 bases; nucleotides outside the gene matches: 6.

The V and J genes are TRBV3-1 and TRBJ2-7, with 8 bases identical to TRBD2. CDR1 LGHDT and CDR2 YNNKEL come from the germline V gene (reference sequence). Germline trimming cut 5 bases from V and 5 bases from J; bases unmatched to any gene: 11. The CDR3 has 15 residues. Written as DNA, the CDR3 is TGTGCCAGCAGCGGTCAAGCGGGAGACGGAAACGAGCAGTACTTC. Its protein is CASSGQAGDGNEQYF.

This clonotype was detected a few times. The CDR3 is CASSLYPVSGTSGKTDTQYF. CDR3 bases: TGTGCCAGCAGTTTATACCCCGTGTCCGGGACTAGCGGGAAAACAGATACGCAGTATTTT. This chain joins TRBV12-3 or TRBV12-4 and TRBJ2-3; 13 nucleotides align to TRBD2. After removal of 2 bases from V and 3 bases from J, the junction contained 14 bases not matched to a gene. The CDR3 runs to 20 residues.

V and J are TRBV29-1 and TRBJ2-1; TRBD1 matches 11 bases. Germline loops: CDR1 SQVTM, CDR2 ANQGSEA. Trimming cost V 7 bases and J 7 bases; bases outside gene matches: 3. CDR3 length: 12 amino acids. The CDR3: CSGGQGANEQFF. The CDR3 DNA follows: TGCAGCGGCGGACAGGGGGCAAATGAGCAGTTCTTC.

The V and J genes are TRBV12-3 or TRBV12-4 and TRBJ1-2; a weak D match, TRBD1 (5 bases). This CDR3 is 16 amino acids long. V was pared by 3 bases and J by 0 bases, with 14 bases between. The CDR3 DNA reads TGTGCCAGCAGTTTGACCGGGGCACTAGCTAACTATGGCTACACCTTC. Protein product: CASSLTGALANYGYTF.

This clonotype has just a few counts. This chain connects TRBV28 to TRBJ2-7; a possible D gene is TRBD1 (5 bases). The CDR3 runs to 13 residues. Germline loops: CDR1 MDHEN, CDR2 SYDVKM. Deletions cut 9 bases from V and 1 base from J, with 13 bases between. This CDR3 reads CASHSTASYEQYF. The CDR3 DNA reads TGTGCCAGTCATTCGACAGCGTCCTACGAGCAGTACTTC.

The chain is built from TRBV20-1 and TRBJ2-2; the match to TRBD1 covers 7 bases. The CDR3 is made up of 14 amino acids. V shed 7 bases and J 0 bases; nucleotides not matched to a gene: 5. From germline, CDR1 is DFQATT and CDR2 SNEGSKA (reference sequence). Here the CDR3 reads CSVRGPANTGELFF. In DNA, the CDR3 is TGCAGTGTAAGGGGGCCAGCGAACACCGGGGAGCTGTTTTTT.

V usage is TRBV28 and J usage is TRBJ1-5, with TRBD1 matching over 8 bases. The V and J ends lost 6 bases and 0 bases, in that order; junction bases with no gene match: 13. The CDR3 sequence is 18 residues long. Germline CDR1 and CDR2: MDHEN and SYDVKM. The CDR3 protein is CASSRGQGRWYSNQPQHF. For the CDR3, the DNA is TGTGCCAGCAGCCGCGGACAGGGCCGGTGGTATAGCAATCAGCCCCAGCATTTT.

The rearrangement links TRBV10-3 to TRBJ2-7; 7 bases map to TRBD2. This CDR3 comprises 16 residues. CDR1 and CDR2 (germline): ENHRY, SYGVKD. J lost 0 bases, V lost 6 bases, and 11 bases had no gene match. This chain's CDR3 is CAISDPGLGDSYEQYF. The DNA for the CDR3 is TGTGCCATCAGCGATCCAGGACTAGGTGACTCCTACGAGCAGTACTTC.

The V gene is TRBV27, the J gene TRBJ1-2; unclear D gene. The V and J ends lost 2 bases and 2 bases respectively, with 6 bases between them. From germline, CDR1 is MNHEY and CDR2 SMNVEV (reference sequence). This CDR3 is built from 13 residues. CDR3: CASSLRRNYGYTF. In DNA form, the CDR3 reads TGTGCCAGCAGTTTACGCCGGAACTATGGCTACACCTTC.

The chain has TRBV28 and TRBJ1-2, with 7 nucleotides matching TRBD1. V shed 6 bases, J shed 5 bases, and the junction held 6 bases outside the gene matches. CDR3 length: 13 amino acids. Germline CDR1 is MDHEN and CDR2 is SYDVKM. The CDR3: CASRVGQSYGYTF. In nucleotides, the CDR3 is TGTGCCAGCAGGGTGGGACAGAGTTATGGCTACACCTTC.

This chain links TRBV29-1 with TRBJ2-7, with D unclear. The CDR3 totals 11 residues. The germline gives CDR1 SQVTM, CDR2 ANQGSEA. V was cut by 2 bases and J by 7 bases, with 9 bases left in between. CDR3 nucleotide sequence: TGCAGCGTTGAAACCCAGCAGGAGCAGTACTTC. As protein: CSVETQQEQYF.

V gene TRBV20-1 combines with J gene TRBJ2-3, with 9 bases lining up with TRBD2. CDR1 is DFQATT, CDR2 SNEGSKA, per germline (reference sequence). J lost 3 bases, V lost 3 bases, and 7 bases had no gene match. This CDR3 comprises 15 residues. For the CDR3, the DNA is TGCAGTGCTAGGGTCGGCGGGAGGGAAACAGATACGCAGTATTTT. Amino acids: CSARVGGRETDTQYF.

V is TRBV12-3 or TRBV12-4 and J is TRBJ2-4, with D unclear. The CDR3 is made up of 14 amino acids. With 1 base removed from V and 3 bases from J, the gap between germline ends came to 7 bases. The CDR3 here is CASSLGPGKNIQYF. CDR3 coding DNA: TGTGCCAGCAGTTTAGGACCTGGCAAAAACATTCAGTACTTC.

This clonotype was observed many times. The chain couples TRBV5-1 to TRBJ1-2, with D uncertain. Deletions cut 0 bases from V and 4 bases from J, with 10 bases between. The CDR3 length is 14 residues. Germline V gives CDR1 SGHRS, CDR2 YFSETQ. CDR3 coding DNA: TGCGCCAGCAGCTTGGAGATGGCAGGCTATGGCTACACCTTC. Protein sequence: CASSLEMAGYGYTF.

V and J are TRBV12-3 or TRBV12-4 and TRBJ2-5, with TRBD2 matching 7 bases. This CDR3 comprises 14 residues. Trimming removed 7 bases from V and 2 bases from J; junction bases left unmatched: 7. The CDR3 region has the DNA TGTGCCAGCAATAGAGGCGGGGGTCAAGAGACCCAGTACTTC. Protein product: CASNRGGGQETQYF.

CDR3 sequence reads: CASSVEGEDYNEQFF. DNA of the CDR3: TGTGCCAGCAGCGTAGAGGGGGAAGATTACAATGAGCAGTTCTTC. This chain links TRBV9 with TRBJ2-1, with D possibly TRBD1 on 6 matching bases. From germline, CDR1 is SGDLS and CDR2 YYNGEE. V was trimmed by 0 bases and J by 4 bases, leaving 11 bases between them. The CDR3 extends over 15 amino acids.